This T cell receptor (beta chain) comes out of a study of cytomegalovirus exposure and HLA in healthy donors. Findings of the study overall: According to a later analysis, most TCR beta chains associated with CMV appeared HLA-restricted. TCR beta chains associated with HLA were, in a later analysis, more clonally expanded than equally common others. A later analysis found TCR association rates differed by HLA locus, highest for DRB1 and lowest for HLA-C. Immune exposure information comprised only CMV serostatus.

Use of 60 Vbeta and 13 Jbeta primers characterized the PCR. Measured with immunoSEQ multiplex PCR; TCRdb has only the in-frame clones, and not every one. The sample carries tens of thousands of clones, more than 75% recorded once. As regards this clone: The antigen remains unidentified.

Germline CDR1 and CDR2: LNHDA and SQIVND (reference sequence). The V and J ends lost 3 bases and 1 base, in that order; junction bases with no gene match: 4. The CDR3 runs to 15 residues. The sample taken for sequencing was PBMCs. The chain is built from TRBV19 and TRBJ2-5, with 8 positions matching TRBD1. This clonotype was sampled from a man in his late teens or twenties in good health and CMV-seronegative. CDR3 loop: CASSIQQGVQETQYF. CDR3 sequence (DNA): TGTGCCAGTAGTATCCAACAGGGGGTCCAAGAGACCCAGTACTTC. Complete variable domain (other parts from reference TRBV19 and TRBJ2-5): DGGITQSPKYLFRKEGQNVTLSCEQNLNHDAMYWYRQDPGQGLRLIYYSQIVNDFQKGDIAEGYSVSREKKESFPLTVTSAQKNPTAFYLCASSIQQGVQETQYFGPGTRLLVL.